This T cell receptor beta chain was obtained from a study of T cells in Graves' hyperthyroidism and ophthalmopathy. Notes on the study in general: Separating ophthalmopathy from stable hyperthyroidism was achieved by a 13 V-J model. Model-based prediction identified ophthalmopathy a median about 6.8 months prior to its onset. Expanded thyroid clonotypes (above 0.001) were mostly also found in blood.

Of note for this clonotype: Its target is not known.

Thyroid ultrasound, orbital computed tomography, clinical symptoms, and serum thyroxine and TRAb underpinned diagnoses. The investigators amplified TCR beta CDR3 regions from RNA transcripts. HTBI primers were used for first-round RT-PCR of the TCR CDR3. TCRdb independently ran MiXCR on the multiplex PCR reads; one entry per CDR3 protein. The table has roughly 500,000 distinct CDR3 sequences, 46% seen once. The V gene's germline CDR1 is SGHRS and CDR2 YFSETQ. The V end was cut by 2 bases, the J end by 3 bases, with 8 bases between. The CDR3 is 14 residues long. This chain connects TRBV5-1 to TRBJ2-2; TRBD2 might be the D (5 bases). This receptor was obtained from an adult woman with Graves' disease, either hyperthyroidism or ophthalmopathy (not recorded which). Sequenced: peripheral blood or thyroid tissue (not recorded which). CDR3 in amino acids: CASSFRGHTGELFF. CDR3 coding DNA: TGCGCCAGCAGCTTCAGAGGGCACACCGGGGAGCTGTTTTTT.